This paragraph reports one TCR beta chain. The antigen remains unidentified. Of the isolated RNA, all was reverse transcribed, and so the sequenced material was expressed TCRB transcripts. Profiled with immunoSEQ multiplex PCR; TCRdb holds only in-frame clones, not every one. The table lists a few hundred thousand clones, more than 15% of them singletons. This specimen comes from a study of beta chain features in type 1 diabetes. Whole-study findings and limits: Researchers could not determine here whether HLA type influences TCRB rearrangement. Type 1 diabetes patients showed a moderate but significant shortening of TCRB CDR3s in all four CD4+ subsets. Naive, central memory and Treg TCRB repertoires appeared more alike in patients than in healthy donors.

V was pared by 5 bases and J by 4 bases, with 21 bases of the junction left unmatched. The germline gives CDR1 PRHDT, CDR2 FYEKMQ (reference sequence). This CDR3 is built from 19 residues. The collection from each donor was one heparinised blood draw averaging about 110 mL. Sorting with CD45RO/CCR7/CD25/CD127/CD95/CD27 yielded naive, central memory, regulatory and stem-like memory CD4+ cells. The source material was naive CD4+ T cells from blood. This sequence joins TRBV13 and TRBJ2-5; 8 bases line up with TRBD2. The clonotype comes from a man younger than 45 with type 1 diabetes. The CDR3 reads CASSPRGTSGSPRGETQYF. The CDR3 nucleotides read TGTGCCAGCAGCCCTCGGGGCACTAGCGGATCTCCCAGAGGAGAGACCCAGTACTTC.